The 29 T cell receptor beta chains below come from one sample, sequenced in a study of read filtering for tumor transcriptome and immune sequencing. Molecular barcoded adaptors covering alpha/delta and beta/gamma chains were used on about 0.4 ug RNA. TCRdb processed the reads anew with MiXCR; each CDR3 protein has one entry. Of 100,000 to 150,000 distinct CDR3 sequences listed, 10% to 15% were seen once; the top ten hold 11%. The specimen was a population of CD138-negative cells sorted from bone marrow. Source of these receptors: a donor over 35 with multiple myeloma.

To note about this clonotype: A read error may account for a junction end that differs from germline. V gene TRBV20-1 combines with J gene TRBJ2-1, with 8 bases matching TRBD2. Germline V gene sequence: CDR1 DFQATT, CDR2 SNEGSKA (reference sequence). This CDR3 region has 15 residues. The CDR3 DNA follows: TGCGGTGCTAGAGAACCGGGGGGGCATTTCAATGAGCAGTTCTTC. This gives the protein CGAREPGGHFNEQFF.

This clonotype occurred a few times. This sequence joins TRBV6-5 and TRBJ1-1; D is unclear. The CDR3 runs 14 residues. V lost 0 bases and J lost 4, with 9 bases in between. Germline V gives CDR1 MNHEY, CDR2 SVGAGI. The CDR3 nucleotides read TGTGCCAGCAGTTACTCAACCCGGGGCACTGAAGCTTTCTTT. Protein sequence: CASSYSTRGTEAFF.

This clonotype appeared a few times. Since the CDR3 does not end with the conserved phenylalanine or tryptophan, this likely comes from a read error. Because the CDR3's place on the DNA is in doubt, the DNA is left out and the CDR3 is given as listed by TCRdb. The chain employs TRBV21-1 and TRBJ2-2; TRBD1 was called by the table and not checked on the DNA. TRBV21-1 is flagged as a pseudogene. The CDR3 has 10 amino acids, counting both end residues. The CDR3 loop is CASPKGGQGL.

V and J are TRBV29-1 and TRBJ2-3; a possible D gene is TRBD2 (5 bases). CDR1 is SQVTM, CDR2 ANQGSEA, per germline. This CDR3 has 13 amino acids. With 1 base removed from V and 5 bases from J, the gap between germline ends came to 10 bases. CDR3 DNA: TGCAGCGTTGAAGTGGTGGCGGGAGATACGCAGTATTTT. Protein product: CSVEVVAGDTQYF.

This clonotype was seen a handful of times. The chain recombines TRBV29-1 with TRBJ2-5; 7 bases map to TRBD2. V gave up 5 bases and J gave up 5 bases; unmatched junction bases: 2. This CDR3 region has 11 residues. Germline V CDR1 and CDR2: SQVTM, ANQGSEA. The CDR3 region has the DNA TGCAGCGTTACCGGGAGGGAGACCCAGTACTTC. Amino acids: CSVTGRETQYF.

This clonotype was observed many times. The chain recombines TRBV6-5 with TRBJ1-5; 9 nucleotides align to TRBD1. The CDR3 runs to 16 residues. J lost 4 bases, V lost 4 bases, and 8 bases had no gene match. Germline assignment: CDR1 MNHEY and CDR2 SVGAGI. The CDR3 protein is CASSSTTTGGNQPQHF. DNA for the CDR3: TGTGCCAGCAGTTCAACCACGACAGGGGGGAATCAGCCCCAGCATTTT.

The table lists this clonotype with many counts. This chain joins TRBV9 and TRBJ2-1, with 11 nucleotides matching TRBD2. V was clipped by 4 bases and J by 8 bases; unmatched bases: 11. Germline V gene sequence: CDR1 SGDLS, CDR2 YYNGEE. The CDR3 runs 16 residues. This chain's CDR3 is CASSISSGRRGDEQFF. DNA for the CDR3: TGTGCCAGCAGCATCTCTAGCGGGAGGAGAGGAGATGAGCAGTTCTTC.

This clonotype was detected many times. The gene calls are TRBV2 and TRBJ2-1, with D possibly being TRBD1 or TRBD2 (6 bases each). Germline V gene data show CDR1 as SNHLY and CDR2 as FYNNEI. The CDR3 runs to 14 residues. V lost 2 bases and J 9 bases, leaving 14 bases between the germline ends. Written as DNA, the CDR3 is TGTGCCAGCAGTGAACACGCCGGAGGGGGTGAGCAGTTCTTC. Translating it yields CASSEHAGGGEQFF.

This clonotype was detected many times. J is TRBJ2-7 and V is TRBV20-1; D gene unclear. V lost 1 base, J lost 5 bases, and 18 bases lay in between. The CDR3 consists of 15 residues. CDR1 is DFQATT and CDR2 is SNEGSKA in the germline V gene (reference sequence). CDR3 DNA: TGCAGTGCTAGAGGGAGCTGGGGTTTTGGGGACGAGCAGTACTTC. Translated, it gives CSARGSWGFGDEQYF.

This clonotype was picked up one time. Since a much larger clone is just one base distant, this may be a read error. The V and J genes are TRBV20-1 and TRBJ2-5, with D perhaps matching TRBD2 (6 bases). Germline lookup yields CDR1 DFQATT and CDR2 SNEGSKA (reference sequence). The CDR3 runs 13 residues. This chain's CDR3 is CCARIGSRETQYF. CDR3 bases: TGCTGTGCTAGGATCGGGAGTCGAGAGACCCAGTACTTC.

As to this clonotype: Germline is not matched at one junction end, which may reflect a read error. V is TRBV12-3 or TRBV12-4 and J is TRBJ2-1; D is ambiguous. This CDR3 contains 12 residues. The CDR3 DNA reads TGTGCCGGCAGCCCTGTCTACAATGAGCGGTTCTTC. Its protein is CAGSPVYNERFF.

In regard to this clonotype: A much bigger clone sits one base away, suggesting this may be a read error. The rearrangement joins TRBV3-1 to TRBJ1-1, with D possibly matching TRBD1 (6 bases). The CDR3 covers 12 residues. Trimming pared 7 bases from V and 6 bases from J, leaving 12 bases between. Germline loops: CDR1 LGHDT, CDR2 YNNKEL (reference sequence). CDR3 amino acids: CASNHDRSEAFF. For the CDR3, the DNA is TGTGCCAGCAACCATGACAGGTCTGAAGCTTTCTTT.

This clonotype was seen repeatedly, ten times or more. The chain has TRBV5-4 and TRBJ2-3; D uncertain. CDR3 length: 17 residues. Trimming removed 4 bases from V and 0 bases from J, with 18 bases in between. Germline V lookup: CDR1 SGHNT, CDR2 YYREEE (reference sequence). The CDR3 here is CASSPPGGRSSTDTQYF. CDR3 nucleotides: TGTGCCAGCAGCCCCCCCGGTGGAAGATCTAGCACAGATACGCAGTATTTT.

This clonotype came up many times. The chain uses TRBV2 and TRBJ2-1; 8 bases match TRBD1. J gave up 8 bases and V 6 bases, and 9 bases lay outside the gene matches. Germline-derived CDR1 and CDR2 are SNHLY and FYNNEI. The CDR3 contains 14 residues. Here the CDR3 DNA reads TGTGCCAGCAGAGTAGGACAGGGTCCCGATGAGCAGTTCTTC. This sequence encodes CASRVGQGPDEQFF.

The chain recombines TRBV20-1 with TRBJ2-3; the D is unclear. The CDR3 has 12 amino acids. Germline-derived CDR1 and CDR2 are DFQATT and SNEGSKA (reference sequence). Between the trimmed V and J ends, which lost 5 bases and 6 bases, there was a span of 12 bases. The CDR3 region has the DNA TGCAGTGCTCCGGGCCCCCGGGATACGCAGTATTTT. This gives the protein CSAPGPRDTQYF.

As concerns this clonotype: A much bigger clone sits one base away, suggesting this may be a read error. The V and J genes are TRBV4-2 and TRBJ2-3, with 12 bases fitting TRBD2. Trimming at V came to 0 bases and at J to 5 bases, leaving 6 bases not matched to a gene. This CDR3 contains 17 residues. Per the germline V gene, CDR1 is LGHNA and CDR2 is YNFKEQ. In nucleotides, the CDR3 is TGTGCCAGCAGCCAAGATCGGACTAGCGGGGAGAAAGATACGCAGTATTTT. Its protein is CASSQDRTSGEKDTQYF.

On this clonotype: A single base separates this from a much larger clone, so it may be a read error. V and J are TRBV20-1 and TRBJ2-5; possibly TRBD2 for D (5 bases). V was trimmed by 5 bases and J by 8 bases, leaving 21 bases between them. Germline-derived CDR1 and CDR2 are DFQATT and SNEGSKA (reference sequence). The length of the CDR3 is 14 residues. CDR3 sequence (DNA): TGCAGTGCTCAGCCGTACGGGTCCCGGGATACCCAGTACTTC. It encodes CSAQPYGSRDTQYF.

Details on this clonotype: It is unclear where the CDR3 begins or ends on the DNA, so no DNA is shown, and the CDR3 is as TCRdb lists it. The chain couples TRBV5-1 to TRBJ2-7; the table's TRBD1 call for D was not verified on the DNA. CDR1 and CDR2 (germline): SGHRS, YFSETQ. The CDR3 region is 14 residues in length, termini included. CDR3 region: CASSFGTGIYERYF.

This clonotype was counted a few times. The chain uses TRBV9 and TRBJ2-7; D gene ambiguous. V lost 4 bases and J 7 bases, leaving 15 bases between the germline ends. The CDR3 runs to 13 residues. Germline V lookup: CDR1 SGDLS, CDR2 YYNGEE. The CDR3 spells CASSPDTFGEQYF. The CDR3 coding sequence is TGTGCCAGCAGCCCCGACACGTTTGGGGAGCAGTACTTC.

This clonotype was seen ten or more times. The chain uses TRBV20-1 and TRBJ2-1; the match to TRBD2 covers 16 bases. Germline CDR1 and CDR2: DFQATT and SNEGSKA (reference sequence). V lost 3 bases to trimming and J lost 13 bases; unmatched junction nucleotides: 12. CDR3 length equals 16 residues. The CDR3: CSASLSTGTSGRAQFF. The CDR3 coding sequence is TGCAGTGCTAGCCTAAGCACGGGGACTAGCGGGAGGGCCCAGTTCTTC.

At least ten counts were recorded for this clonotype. The CDR3 protein is CASSVERTPSTDTQYF. The CDR3 DNA follows: TGTGCCAGCAGTGTCGAGAGGACTCCTAGCACAGATACGCAGTATTTT. The V call is TRBV6-1, the J call TRBJ2-3, with a possible D match to TRBD2 (5 bases). The CDR3 runs 16 residues. V lost 4 bases, J lost 0 bases, and 14 bases lay in between. Germline CDR1 and CDR2: MNHNS and SASEGT.

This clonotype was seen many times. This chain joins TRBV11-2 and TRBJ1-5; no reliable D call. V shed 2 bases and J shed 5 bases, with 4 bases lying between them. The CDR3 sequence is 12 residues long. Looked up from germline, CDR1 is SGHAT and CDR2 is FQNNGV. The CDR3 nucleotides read TGTGCCAGCAGCTTATCTGATCAGCCCCAGCATTTT. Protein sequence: CASSLSDQPQHF.

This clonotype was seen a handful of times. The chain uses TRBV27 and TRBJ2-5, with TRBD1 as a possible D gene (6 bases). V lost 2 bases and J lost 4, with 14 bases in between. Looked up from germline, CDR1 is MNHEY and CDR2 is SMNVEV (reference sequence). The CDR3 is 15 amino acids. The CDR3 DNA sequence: TGTGCCAGCAGTTTAACCAGACAGGCCCCAGAGACCCAGTACTTC. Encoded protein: CASSLTRQAPETQYF.

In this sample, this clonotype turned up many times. In DNA form, the CDR3 reads TGTGCCAGCAGTTTAGGACAGCCATCTGAAGCTTTCTTT. Translated, it gives CASSLGQPSEAFF. The chain recombines TRBV28 with TRBJ1-1, with D possibly being TRBD1 (6 bases). The length of the CDR3 is 13 residues. Trimming cost V 2 bases and J 6 bases, with 10 bases left between them. CDR1 and CDR2 from the germline V gene are MDHEN and SYDVKM.

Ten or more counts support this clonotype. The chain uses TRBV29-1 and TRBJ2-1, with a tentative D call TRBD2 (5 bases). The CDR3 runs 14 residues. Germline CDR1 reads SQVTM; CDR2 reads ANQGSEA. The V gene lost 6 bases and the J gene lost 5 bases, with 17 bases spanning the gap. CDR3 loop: CSVGGGPEDNEQFF. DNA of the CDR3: TGCAGCGTCGGAGGCGGGCCCGAGGACAATGAGCAGTTCTTC.

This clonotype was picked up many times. The CDR3: CASSPGVAGVNEQFF. The DNA of the CDR3 is TGTGCCAGCAGCCCCGGAGTAGCGGGAGTAAATGAGCAGTTCTTC. V and J are TRBV4-2 and TRBJ2-1; 9 bases map to TRBD2. The V gene's germline CDR1 is LGHNA and CDR2 YNFKEQ. The length of the CDR3 is 15 residues. V was pared by 4 bases and J by 7 bases, with 8 bases of the junction left unmatched.

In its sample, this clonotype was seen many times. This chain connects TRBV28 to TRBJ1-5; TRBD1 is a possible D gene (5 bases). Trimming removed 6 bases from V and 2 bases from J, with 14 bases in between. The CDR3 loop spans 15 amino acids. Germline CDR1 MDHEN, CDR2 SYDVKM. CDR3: CASSSGSGGNQPQHF. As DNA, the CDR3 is TGTGCCAGCAGCTCAGGTTCGGGGGGCAATCAGCCCCAGCATTTT.

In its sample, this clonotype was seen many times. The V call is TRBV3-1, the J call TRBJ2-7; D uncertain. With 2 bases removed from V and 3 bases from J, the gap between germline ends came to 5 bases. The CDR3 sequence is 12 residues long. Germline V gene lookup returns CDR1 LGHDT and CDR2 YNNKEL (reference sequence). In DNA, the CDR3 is TGTGCCAGCAGCCAAAGCCGCTACGAGCAGTACTTC. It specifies CASSQSRYEQYF.

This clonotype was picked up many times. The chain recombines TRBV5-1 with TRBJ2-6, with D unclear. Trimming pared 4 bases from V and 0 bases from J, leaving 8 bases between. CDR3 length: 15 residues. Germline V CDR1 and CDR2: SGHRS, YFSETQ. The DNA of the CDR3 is TGCGCCAGCAGCGTCGTGACCTCTGGGGCCAACGTCCTGACTTTC. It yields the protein CASSVVTSGANVLTF.